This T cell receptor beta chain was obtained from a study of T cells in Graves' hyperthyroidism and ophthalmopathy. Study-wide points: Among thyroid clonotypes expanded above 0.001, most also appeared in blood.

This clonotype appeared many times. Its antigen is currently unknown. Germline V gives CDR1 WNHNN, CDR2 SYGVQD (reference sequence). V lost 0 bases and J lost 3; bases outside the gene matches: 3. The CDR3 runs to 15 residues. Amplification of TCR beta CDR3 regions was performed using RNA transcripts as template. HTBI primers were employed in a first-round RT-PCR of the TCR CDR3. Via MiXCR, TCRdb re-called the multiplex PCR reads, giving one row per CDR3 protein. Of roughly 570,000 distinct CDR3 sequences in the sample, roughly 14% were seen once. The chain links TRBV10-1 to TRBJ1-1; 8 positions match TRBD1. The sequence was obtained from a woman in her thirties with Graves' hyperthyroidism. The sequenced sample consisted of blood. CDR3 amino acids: CASSESTGVYTEAFF. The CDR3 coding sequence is TGCGCCAGCAGTGAGTCGACAGGGGTATACACTGAAGCTTTCTTT.